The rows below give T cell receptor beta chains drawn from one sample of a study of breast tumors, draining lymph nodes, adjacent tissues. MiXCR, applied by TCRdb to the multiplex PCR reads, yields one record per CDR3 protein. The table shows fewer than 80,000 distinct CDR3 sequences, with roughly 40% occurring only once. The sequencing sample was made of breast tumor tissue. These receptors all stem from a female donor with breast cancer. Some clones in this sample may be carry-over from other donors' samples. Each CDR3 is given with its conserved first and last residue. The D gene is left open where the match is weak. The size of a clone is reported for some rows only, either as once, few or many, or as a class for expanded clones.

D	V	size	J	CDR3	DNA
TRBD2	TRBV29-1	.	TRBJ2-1	CTSSPVAGNREQFF	TGCACCTCTTCCCCCGTAGCGGGAAATCGTGAGCAGTTCTTC
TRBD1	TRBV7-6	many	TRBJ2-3	CASSRKGGVGTDTQYF	TGTGCCAGCTCTAGAAAAGGGGGCGTTGGTACAGATACGCAGTATTTT
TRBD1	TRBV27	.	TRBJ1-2	CASSLRWRQGVYTF	TGTGCCAGCAGTTTACGCTGGCGACAGGGGGTCTACACCTTC
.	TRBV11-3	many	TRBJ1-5	CASSLIHSNQPQHF	TGTGCCAGCAGCTTGATTCATAGCAATCAGCCCCAGCATTTT
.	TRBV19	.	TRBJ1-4	CASSFLHVGIANEKLFF	TGTGCCAGTAGTTTCCTACATGTGGGAATTGCTAATGAAAAACTGTTTTTT
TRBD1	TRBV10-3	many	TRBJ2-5	CAISASPSTGTQETQYF	TGTGCCATCAGTGCTTCCCCCTCGACAGGGACCCAAGAGACCCAGTACTTC
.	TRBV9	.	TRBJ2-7	CASSLRGSYEQYF	TGTGCCAGCAGCTTAAGAGGCAGCTACGAGCAGTACTTC
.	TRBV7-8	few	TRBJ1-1	CASSSPGRMNTEAFF	TGTGCCAGCAGCTCGCCGGGACGGATGAACACTGAAGCTTTCTTT
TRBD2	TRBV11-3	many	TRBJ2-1	CASSWAAGTSGVIEQFF	TGTGCCAGCAGCTGGGCCGCCGGGACTAGCGGGGTGATTGAGCAGTTCTTC
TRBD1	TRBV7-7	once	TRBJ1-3	CASSPGTGGGKTIYF	TGTGCTAGCAGCCCCGGGACAGGGGGCGGAAAGACCATATATTTT
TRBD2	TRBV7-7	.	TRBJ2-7	CASSSGLAGWGYSYEQYF	TGTGCTAGCAGCTCGGGACTAGCGGGGTGGGGGTACTCCTACGAGCAGTACTTC
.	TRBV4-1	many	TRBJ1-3	CASSQDIVSGNTIYF	TGCGCCAGCAGCCAAGATATCGTCTCTGGAAACACCATATATTTT
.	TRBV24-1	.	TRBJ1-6	CATSSPSTELNSPFHF	TGTGCCACCAGTTCCCCCTCGACAGAGCTAAATTCACCCTTCCACTTT
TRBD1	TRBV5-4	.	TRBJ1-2	CASSLQGDGPYGYTF	TGTGCCAGCAGCTTGCAGGGGGACGGGCCCTATGGCTACACCTTC
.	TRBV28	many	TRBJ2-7	CASSFPSVYEQYF	TGTGCCAGCAGTTTCCCCAGCGTCTACGAGCAGTACTTC
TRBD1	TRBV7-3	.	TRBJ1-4	CASSPSSDRGREKLFF	TGTGCCAGCAGCCCCTCCTCGGACAGGGGGCGTGAAAAACTGTTTTTT
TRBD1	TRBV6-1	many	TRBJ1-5	CASSLQGLHNQPQHF	TGTGCCAGCAGCCTACAGGGGCTACACAATCAGCCCCAGCATTTT
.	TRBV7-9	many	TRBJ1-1	CASSLYTEAFF	TGTGCCAGCAGCTTATACACTGAAGCTTTCTTT
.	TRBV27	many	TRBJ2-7	CASSFQARYYEQYF	TGTGCCAGCAGTTTCCAGGCCAGGTACTACGAGCAGTACTTC
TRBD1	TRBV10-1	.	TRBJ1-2	CASRGQGQCVGNTF	TGCGCCAGCAGAGGACAGGGGCAATGTGTGGGAAACACCTTC
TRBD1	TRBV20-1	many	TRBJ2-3	CSAVVTGFTTDTQYF	TGCAGTGCTGTCGTGACAGGGTTTACGACAGATACGCAGTATTTT
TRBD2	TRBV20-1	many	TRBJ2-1	CSARDQAGGTNEQFF	TGCAGTGCTAGAGATCAAGCGGGAGGTACGAATGAGCAGTTCTTC
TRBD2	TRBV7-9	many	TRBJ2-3	CASSFMGGADTQYF	TGTGCCAGCAGCTTTATGGGGGGGGCAGATACGCAGTATTTT
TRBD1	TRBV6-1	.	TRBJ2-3	CASSEPDRDTQYF	TGTGCCAGCAGCGAGCCGGACAGGGATACGCAGTATTTT
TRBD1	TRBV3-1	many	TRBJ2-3	CASSPIKGQGAREDTQYF	TGTGCCAGCAGCCCCATTAAGGGACAGGGGGCTCGGGAAGATACGCAGTATTTT
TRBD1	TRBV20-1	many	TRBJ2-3	CSASLSGLGQGFYTQYF	TGCAGTGCTAGTTTGTCGGGATTGGGACAGGGATTTTATACGCAGTATTTT
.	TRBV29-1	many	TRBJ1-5	CSVAGANSNQPQHF	TGCAGCGTTGCGGGGGCAAATAGCAATCAGCCCCAGCATTTT
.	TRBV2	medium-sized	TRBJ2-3	CASSEASLLISTDTQYF	TGTGCCAGCAGTGAAGCCTCCCTGCTGATTAGCACAGATACGCAGTATTTT
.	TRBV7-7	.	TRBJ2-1	CASSLVQGMGNEQFF	TGTGCTAGCAGCTTAGTGCAGGGGATGGGGAATGAGCAGTTCTTC
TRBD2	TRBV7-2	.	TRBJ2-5	CASSLVTSGGYQETQYF	TGTGCCAGCAGCTTAGTCACTAGCGGGGGGTACCAAGAGACCCAGTACTTC
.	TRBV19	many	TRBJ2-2	CASMDGRLNTGELFF	TGTGCCAGTATGGACGGAAGGCTTAACACCGGGGAGCTGTTTTTT
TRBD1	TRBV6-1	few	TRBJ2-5	CASSEEGTGSKETQYF	TGTGCCAGCAGTGAAGAGGGGACAGGTAGTAAAGAGACCCAGTACTTC
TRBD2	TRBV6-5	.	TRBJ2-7	CASSPRHPGLAGSYEQYF	TGTGCCAGCAGTCCTCGACATCCGGGACTAGCGGGTTCCTACGAGCAGTACTTC
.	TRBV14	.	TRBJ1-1	CASSQDQAGVRYTEAFF	TGTGCCAGCAGCCAAGATCAAGCCGGGGTACGATACACTGAAGCTTTCTTT
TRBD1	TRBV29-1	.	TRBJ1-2	CRSSDREWGYGYTF	TGCAGGTCCTCAGACAGGGAATGGGGCTATGGCTACACCTTC
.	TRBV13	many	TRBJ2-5	CASSHPRVRGETQYF	TGTGCCAGCAGCCACCCGAGGGTTCGTGGAGAGACCCAGTACTTC
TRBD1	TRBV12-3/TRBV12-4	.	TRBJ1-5	CASSSAATGESNQPQHF	TGTGCCAGCAGTTCCGCCGCAACAGGGGAAAGCAATCAGCCCCAGCATTTT
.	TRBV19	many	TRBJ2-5	CASSRRGETQYF	TGTGCCAGTAGCCGGAGAGGCGAGACCCAGTACTTC
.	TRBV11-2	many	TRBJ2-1	CASSLETDNEQFF	TGTGCCAGCAGCTTAGAAACAGACAATGAGCAGTTCTTC
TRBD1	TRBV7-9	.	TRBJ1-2	CASSWDRGHGYTF	TGTGCCAGCAGCTGGGACAGGGGGCATGGCTACACCTTC
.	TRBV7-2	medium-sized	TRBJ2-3	CATYRQGGTQYF	TGTGCCACCTATAGGCAGGGAGGTACGCAGTATTTT
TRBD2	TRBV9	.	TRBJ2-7	CASSVLAGGSEQYF	TGTGCCAGCAGCGTACTAGCGGGAGGATCCGAGCAGTACTTC
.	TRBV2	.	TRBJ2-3	CASIGQLRQYTDTQYF	TGTGCCAGCATAGGACAGTTGAGACAGTACACAGATACGCAGTATTTC
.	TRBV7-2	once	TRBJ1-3	CASSKTPSGRAGETIYF	TGTGCCAGCAGTAAAACCCCCAGCGGGAGGGCCGGGGAGACCATATATTTT
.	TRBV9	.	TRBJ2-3	CASSELANEQYF	TGTGCCAGCAGTGAATTGGCCAATGAGCAGTATTTT
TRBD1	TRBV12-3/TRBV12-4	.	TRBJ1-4	CASSPYGTANNEKLFF	TGTGCCAGCAGTCCCTACGGGACAGCTAATAATGAAAAACTGTTTTTT
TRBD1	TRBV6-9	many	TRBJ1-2	CASSYPGTGGILNNYGYTF	TGTGCCAGCAGTTACCCGGGGACAGGGGGCATTTTAAATAACTATGGCTACACCTTC
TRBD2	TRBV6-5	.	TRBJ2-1	CASSHETSGGYGSYNEQFF	TGTGCCAGCAGTCACGAGACTAGCGGGGGTTATGGCTCCTACAATGAGCAGTTCTTC